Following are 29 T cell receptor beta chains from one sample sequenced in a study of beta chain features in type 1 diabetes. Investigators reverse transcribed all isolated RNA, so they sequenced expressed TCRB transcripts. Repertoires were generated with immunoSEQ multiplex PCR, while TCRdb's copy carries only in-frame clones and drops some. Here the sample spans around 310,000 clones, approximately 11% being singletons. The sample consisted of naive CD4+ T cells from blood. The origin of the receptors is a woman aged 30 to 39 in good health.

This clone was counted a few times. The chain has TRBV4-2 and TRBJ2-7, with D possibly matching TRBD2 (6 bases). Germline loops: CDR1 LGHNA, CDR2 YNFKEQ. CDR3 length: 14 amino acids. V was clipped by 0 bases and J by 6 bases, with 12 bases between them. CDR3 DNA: TGTGCCAGCAGCCAAGAGAGGACTACAACCGAGCAGTACTTC. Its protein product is CASSQERTTTEQYF.

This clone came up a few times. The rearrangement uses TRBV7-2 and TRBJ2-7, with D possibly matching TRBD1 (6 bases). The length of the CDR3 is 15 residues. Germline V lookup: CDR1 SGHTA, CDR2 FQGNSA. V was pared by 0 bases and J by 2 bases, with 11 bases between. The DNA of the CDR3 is TGTGCCAGCAGCTTAGCGGCTGAGGGGGCCTACGAGCAGTACTTC. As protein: CASSLAAEGAYEQYF.

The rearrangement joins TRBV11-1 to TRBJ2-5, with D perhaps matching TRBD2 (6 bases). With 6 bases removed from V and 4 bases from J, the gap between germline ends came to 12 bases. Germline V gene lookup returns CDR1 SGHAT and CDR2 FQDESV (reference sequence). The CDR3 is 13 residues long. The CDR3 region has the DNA TGTGCCAGCAGATCTCCCGGGGGAGAGACCCAGTACTTC. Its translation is CASRSPGGETQYF.

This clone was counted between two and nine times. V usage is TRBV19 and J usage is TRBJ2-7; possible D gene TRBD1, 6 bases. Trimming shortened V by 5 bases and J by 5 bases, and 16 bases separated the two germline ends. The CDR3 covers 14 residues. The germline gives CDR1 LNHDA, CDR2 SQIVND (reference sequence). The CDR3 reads CASSPGTRRHEQYF. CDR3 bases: TGTGCCAGTAGTCCAGGGACACGACGGCACGAGCAGTACTTC.

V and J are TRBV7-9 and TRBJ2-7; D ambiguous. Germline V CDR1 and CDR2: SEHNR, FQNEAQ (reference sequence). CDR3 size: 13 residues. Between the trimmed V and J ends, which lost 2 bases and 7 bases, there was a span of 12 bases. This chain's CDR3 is CASSLRSGYEQYF. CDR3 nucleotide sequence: TGTGCCAGCAGCTTACGTTCCGGTTATGAGCAGTACTTC.

CDR3 DNA: TGTGCCTGCTCAGGAGGAGGTCGGGATAGTGGGGATAACGCTCTCTACGAGCAGTACTTC. Protein product: CACSGGGRDSGDNALYEQYF. The chain employs TRBV30 and TRBJ2-7; D is perhaps TRBD2 (5 bases). Germline V gives CDR1 GTSNPN, CDR2 SVGIG (reference sequence). The V gene lost 6 bases and the J gene lost 3 bases, with 36 bases spanning the gap. The CDR3 is 20 residues long.

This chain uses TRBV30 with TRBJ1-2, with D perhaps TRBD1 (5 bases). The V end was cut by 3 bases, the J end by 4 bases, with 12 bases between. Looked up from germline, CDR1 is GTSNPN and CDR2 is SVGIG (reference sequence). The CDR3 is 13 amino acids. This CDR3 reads CAWRSQGFYGYTF. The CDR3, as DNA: TGTGCCTGGAGATCGCAGGGCTTCTATGGCTACACCTTC.

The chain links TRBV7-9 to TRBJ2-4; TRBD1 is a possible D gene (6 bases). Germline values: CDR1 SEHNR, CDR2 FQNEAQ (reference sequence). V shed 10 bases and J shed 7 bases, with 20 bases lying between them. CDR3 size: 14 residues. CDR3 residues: CATEKQGAGNIQYF. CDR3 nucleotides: TGTGCCACCGAAAAACAGGGTGCTGGGAACATTCAGTACTTC. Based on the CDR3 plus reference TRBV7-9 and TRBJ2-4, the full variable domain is DTGVSQNPRHKITKRGQNVTFRCDPISEHNRLYWYRQTLGQGPEFLTYFQNEAQLEKSRLLSDRFSAERPKGSFSTLEIQRTEQGDSAMYLCATEKQGAGNIQYFGAGTRLSVL.

The CDR3 DNA follows: TGTGCCAGCTCACTCCGGGGAGGAGGGACTGAAGCTTTCTTT. Translation: CASSLRGGGTEAFF. The chain uses TRBV18 and TRBJ1-1; D is unclear. Trimming cost V 4 bases and J 5 bases, with 14 bases left between them. The germline CDR1 and CDR2 sequences are KGHSH and LQKENI. The CDR3 extends over 14 amino acids. Based on the CDR3 plus reference TRBV18 and TRBJ1-1, the full variable domain is NAGVMQNPRHLVRRRGQEARLRCSPMKGHSHVYWYRQLPEEGLKFMVYLQKENIIDESGMPKERFSAEFPKEGPSILRIQQVVRGDSAAYFCASSLRGGGTEAFFGQGTRLTVV.

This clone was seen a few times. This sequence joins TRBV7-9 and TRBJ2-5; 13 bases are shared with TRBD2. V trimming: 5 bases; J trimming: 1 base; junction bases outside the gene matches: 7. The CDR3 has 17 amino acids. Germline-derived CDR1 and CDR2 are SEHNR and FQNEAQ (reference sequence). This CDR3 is CASSEAGLAGSQETQYF. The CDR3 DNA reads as TGTGCCAGCAGCGAGGCGGGACTAGCGGGGAGCCAAGAGACCCAGTACTTC. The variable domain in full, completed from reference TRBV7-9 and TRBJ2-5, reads DTGVSQNPRHKITKRGQNVTFRCDPISEHNRLYWYRQTLGQGPEFLTYFQNEAQLEKSRLLSDRFSAERPKGSFSTLEIQRTEQGDSAMYLCASSEAGLAGSQETQYFGPGTRLLVL.

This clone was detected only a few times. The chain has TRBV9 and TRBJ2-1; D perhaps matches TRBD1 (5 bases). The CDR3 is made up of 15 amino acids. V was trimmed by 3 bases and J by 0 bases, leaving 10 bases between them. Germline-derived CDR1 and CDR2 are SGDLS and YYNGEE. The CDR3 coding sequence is TGTGCCAGCAGCGAAGGGGCTAACTCCTACAATGAGCAGTTCTTC. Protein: CASSEGANSYNEQFF.

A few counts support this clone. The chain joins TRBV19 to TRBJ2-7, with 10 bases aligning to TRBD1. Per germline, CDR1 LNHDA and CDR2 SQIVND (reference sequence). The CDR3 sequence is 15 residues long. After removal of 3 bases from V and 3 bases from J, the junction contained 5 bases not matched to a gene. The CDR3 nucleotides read TGTGCCAGTAGTATGCCGGGACAGGGGAGCTACGAGCAGTACTTC. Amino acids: CASSMPGQGSYEQYF.

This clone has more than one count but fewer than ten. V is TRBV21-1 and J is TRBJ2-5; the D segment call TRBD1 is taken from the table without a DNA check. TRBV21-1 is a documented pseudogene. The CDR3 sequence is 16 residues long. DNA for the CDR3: TGTGCCAGCAGCAAGCCGGGACAGGGGTTCGGGAAGACCCAGTACTTC. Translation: CASSKPGQGFGKTQYF.

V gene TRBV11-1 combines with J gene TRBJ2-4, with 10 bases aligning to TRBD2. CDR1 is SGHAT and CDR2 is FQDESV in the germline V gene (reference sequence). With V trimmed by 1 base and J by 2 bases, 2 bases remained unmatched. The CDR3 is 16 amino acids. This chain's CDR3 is CASSLETSGSKNIQYF. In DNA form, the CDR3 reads TGTGCCAGCAGCTTAGAGACTAGCGGGTCCAAAAACATTCAGTACTTC.

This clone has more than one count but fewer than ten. CDR3 residues: CATSFAGGTGELFF. The DNA for the CDR3 is TGTGCCACCAGCTTCGCGGGCGGCACCGGGGAGCTGTTTTTT. The V gene is TRBV15, the J gene TRBJ2-2; tentative D call: TRBD2 (5 bases). The V and J ends lost 5 bases and 4 bases respectively, with 11 bases between them. This CDR3 has 14 amino acids. Per the germline V gene, CDR1 is LNHNV and CDR2 is YYDKDF (reference sequence).

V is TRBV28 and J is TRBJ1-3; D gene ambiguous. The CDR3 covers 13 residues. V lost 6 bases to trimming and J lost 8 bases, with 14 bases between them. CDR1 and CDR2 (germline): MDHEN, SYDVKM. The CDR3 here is CASRLPLGDTIYF. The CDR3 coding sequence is TGTGCCAGCAGGTTACCCCTCGGGGACACCATATATTTT.

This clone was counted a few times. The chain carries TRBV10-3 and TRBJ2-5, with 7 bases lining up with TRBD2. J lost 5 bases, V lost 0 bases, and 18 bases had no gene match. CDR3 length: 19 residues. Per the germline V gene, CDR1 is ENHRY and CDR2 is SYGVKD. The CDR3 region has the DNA TGTGCCATCAGTGAGTCCTTGACTAGCAGGACTGATGGTACTGAGACCCAGTACTTC. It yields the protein CAISESLTSRTDGTETQYF.

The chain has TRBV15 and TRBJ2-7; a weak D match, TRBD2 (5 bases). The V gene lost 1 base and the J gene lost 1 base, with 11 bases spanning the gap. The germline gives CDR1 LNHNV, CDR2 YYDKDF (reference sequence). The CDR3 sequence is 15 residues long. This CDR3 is CATSRVPRESYEQYF. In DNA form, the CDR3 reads TGTGCCACCAGCAGAGTGCCCCGGGAATCCTACGAGCAGTACTTC. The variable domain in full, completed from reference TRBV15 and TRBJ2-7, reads DAMVIQNPRYQVTQFGKPVTLSCSQTLNHNVMYWYQQKSSQAPKLLFHYYDKDFNNEADTPDNFQSRRPNTSFCFLDIRSPGLGDTAMYLCATSRVPRESYEQYFGPGTRLTVT.

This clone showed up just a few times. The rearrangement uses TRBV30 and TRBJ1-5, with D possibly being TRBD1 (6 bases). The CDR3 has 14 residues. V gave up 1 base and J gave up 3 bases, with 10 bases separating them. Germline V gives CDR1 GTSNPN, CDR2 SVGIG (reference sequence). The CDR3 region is CAWSGGQLNQPQHF. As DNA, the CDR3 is TGTGCCTGGAGTGGAGGACAGCTCAATCAGCCCCAGCATTTT.

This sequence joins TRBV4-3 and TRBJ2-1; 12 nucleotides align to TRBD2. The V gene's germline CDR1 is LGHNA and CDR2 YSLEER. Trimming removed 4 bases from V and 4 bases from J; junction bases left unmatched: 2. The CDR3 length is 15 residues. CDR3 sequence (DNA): TGCGCCAGCAGCCCGGGGACTAGCGGGTACAATGAGCAGTTCTTC. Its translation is CASSPGTSGYNEQFF.

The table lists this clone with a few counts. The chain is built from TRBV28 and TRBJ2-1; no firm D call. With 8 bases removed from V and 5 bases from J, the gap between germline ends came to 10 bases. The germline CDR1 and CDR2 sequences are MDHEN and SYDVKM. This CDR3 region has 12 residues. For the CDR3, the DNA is TGTGCCAGCCACCAACTTAACAATGAGCAGTTCTTC. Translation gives CASHQLNNEQFF.

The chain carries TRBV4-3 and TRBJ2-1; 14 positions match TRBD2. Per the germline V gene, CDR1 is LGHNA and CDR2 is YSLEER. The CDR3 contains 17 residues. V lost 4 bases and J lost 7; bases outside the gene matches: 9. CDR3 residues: CASSLQGTSGRGNEQFF. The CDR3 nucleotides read TGCGCCAGCAGCCTCCAGGGGACTAGCGGGAGAGGAAATGAGCAGTTCTTC.

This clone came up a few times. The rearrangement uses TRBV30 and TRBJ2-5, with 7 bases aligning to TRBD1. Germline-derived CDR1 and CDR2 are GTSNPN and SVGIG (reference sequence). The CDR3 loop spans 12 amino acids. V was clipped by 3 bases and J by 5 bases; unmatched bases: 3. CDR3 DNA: TGTGCCTGGAGGGGACAGTTGGAGACCCAGTACTTC. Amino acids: CAWRGQLETQYF.

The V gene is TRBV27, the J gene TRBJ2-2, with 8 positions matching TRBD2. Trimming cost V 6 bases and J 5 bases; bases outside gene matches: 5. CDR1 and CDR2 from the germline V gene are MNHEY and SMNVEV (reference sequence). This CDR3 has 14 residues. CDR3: CASRKGLVTGELFF. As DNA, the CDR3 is TGTGCCAGCAGAAAGGGACTAGTGACCGGGGAGCTGTTTTTT.

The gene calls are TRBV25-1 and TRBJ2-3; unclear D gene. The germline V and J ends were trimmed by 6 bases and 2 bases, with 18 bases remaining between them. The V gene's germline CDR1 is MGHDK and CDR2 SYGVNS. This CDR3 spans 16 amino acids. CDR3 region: CASSHFAMGHTDTQYF. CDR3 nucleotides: TGTGCCAGCAGCCATTTCGCTATGGGCCACACAGATACGCAGTATTTT.

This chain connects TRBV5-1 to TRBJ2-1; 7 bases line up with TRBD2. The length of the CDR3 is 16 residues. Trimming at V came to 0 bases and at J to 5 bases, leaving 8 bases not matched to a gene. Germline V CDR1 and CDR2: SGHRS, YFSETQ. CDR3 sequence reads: CASSLVWEGPDNEQFF. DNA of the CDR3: TGCGCCAGCAGCTTGGTGTGGGAGGGACCAGACAATGAGCAGTTCTTC.

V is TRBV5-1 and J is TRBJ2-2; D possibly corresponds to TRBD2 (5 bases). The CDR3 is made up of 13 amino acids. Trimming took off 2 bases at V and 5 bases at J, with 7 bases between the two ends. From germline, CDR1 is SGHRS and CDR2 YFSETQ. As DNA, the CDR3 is TGCGCCAGCAGCTTAACGGGAACCGGGGAGCTGTTTTTT. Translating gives CASSLTGTGELFF.

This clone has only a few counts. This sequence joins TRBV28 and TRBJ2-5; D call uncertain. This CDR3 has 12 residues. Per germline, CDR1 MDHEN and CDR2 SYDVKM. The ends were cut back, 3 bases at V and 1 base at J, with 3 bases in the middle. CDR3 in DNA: TGTGCCAGCAGTTTCTCCCAAGAGACCCAGTACTTC. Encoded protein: CASSFSQETQYF.

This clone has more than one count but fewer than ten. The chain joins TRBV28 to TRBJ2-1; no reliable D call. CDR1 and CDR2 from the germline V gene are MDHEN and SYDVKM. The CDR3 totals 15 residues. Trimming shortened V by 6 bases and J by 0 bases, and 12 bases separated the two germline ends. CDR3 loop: CASSPSWSSYNEQFF. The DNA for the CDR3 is TGTGCCAGCAGCCCGAGTTGGAGCTCCTACAATGAGCAGTTCTTC.